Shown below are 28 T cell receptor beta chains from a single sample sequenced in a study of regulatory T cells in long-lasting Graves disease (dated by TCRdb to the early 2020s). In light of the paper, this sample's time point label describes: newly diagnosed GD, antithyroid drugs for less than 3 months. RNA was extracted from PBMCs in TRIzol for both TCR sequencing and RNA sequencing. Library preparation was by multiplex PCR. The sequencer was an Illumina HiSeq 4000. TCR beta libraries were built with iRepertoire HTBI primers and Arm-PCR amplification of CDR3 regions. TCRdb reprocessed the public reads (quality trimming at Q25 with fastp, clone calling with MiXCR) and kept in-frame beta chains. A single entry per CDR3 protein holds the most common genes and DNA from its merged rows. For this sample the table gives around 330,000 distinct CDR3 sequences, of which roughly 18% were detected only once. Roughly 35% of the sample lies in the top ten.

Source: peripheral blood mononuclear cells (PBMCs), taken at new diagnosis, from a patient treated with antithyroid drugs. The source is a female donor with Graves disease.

The CDR3 region is CASSPAVTGNLYEQFF. The CDR3 DNA is TGTGCCAGCAGCCCGGCCGTCACAGGGAACCTCTACGAGCAGTTCTTC. The chain carries TRBV7-3 and TRBJ2-1, with a weak D call TRBD1 (6 bases). Germline V lookup: CDR1 SGHTA, CDR2 FQGTGA. The CDR3 length is 16 residues. V lost 5 bases and J 10 bases, leaving 24 bases between the germline ends.

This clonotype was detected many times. The CDR3 DNA sequence: TGTGCCAGCAGCTCCACTAGCGGGCCCTACAATGAGCAGTTCTTC. This translates into CASSSTSGPYNEQFF. V is TRBV7-9 and J is TRBJ2-1, with 9 bases fitting TRBD2. The length of the CDR3 is 15 residues. The germline V gene encodes CDR1 SEHNR and CDR2 FQNEAQ (reference sequence). The V gene end was trimmed by 4 bases and the J gene end by 2 bases; junction bases not matched to a gene: 3.

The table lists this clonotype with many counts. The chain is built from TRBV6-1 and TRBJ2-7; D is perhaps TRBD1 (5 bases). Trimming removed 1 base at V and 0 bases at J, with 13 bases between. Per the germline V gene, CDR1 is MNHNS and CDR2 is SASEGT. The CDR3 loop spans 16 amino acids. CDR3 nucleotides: TGTGCCAGCAGTGAAGAAGACAGCCAGAGCTCCTACGAGCAGTACTTC. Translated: CASSEEDSQSSYEQYF.

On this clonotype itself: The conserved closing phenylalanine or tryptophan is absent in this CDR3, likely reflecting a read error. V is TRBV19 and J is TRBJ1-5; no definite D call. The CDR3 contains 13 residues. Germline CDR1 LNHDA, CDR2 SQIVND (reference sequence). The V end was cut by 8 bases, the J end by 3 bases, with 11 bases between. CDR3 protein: CASSVVLNQPQHL. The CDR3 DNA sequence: TGTGCCAGTTCAGTAGTTCTCAATCAGCCCCAGCATTTA.

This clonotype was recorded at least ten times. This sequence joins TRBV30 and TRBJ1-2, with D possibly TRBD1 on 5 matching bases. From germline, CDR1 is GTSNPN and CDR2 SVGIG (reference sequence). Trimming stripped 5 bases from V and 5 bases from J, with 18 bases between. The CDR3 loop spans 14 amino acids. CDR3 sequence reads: CAWDAGGISYGYTF. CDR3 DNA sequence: TGTGCCTGGGACGCGGGGGGGATTTCGTATGGCTACACCTTC.

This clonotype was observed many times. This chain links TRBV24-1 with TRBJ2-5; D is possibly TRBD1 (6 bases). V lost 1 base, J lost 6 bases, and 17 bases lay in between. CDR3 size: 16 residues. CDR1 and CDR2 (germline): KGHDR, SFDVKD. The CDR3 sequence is CATSDLSGQRGKTQYF. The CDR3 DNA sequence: TGTGCCACCAGTGATTTATCCGGACAAAGGGGGAAGACCCAGTACTTC.

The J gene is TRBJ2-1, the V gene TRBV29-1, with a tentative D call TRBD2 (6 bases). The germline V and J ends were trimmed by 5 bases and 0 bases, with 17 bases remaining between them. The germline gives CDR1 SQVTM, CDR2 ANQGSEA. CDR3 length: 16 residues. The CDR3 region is CSVPRDSSFSYNEQFF. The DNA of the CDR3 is TGCAGCGTTCCCCGGGACTCCTCCTTCTCCTACAATGAGCAGTTCTTC.

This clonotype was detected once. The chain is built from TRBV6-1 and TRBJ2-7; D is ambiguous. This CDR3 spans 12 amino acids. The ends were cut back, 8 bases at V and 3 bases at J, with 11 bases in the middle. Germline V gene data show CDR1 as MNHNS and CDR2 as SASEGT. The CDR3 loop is CASGLQVYEQYF. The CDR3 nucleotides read TGTGCCAGCGGTCTTCAGGTCTACGAGCAGTACTTC.

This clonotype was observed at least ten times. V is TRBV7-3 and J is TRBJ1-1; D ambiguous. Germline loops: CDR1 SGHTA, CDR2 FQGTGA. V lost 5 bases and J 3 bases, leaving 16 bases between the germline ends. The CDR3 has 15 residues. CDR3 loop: CASSPYWPDDTEAFF. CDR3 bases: TGTGCCAGCAGCCCCTATTGGCCGGATGACACTGAAGCTTTCTTT.

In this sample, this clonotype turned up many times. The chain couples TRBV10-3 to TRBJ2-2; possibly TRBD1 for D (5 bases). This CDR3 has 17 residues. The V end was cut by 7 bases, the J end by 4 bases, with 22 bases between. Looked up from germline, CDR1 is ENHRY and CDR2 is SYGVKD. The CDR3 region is CAINSRRGWGSTGELFF. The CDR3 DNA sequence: TGTGCCATCAACTCTCGTAGGGGATGGGGAAGCACCGGGGAGCTGTTTTTT.

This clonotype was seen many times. CDR3 protein: CASRSGPRNNEQFF. In DNA form, the CDR3 reads TGTGCCAGCAGGTCGGGACCCAGAAACAATGAGCAGTTCTTC. The chain combines TRBV12-3 or TRBV12-4 with TRBJ2-1; the D gene could be TRBD1 or TRBD2 (5 bases each). The ends were cut back, 6 bases at V and 5 bases at J, with 14 bases in the middle. This CDR3 comprises 14 residues.

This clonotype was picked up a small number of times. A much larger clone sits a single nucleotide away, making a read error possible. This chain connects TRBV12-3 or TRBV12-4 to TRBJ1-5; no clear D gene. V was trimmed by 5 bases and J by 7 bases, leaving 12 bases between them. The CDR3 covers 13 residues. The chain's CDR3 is CASSDLGNQPQHF. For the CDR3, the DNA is TGTGCCAGCAGTGATCTCGGGAACCAGCCCCAGCATTTT.

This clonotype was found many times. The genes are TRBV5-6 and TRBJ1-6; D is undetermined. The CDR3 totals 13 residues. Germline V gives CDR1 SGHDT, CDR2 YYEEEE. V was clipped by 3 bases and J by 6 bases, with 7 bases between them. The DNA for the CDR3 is TGTGCCAGCAGCTCCGGGATTAATTCACCCCTCCACTTT. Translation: CASSSGINSPLHF.

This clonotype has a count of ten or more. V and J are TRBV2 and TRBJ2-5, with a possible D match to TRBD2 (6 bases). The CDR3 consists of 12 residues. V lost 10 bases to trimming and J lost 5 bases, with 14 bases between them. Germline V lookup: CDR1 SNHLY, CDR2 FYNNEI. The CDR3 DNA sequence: TGTGCCACCGGGACGGAGGGGGAGACCCAGTACTTC. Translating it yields CATGTEGETQYF.

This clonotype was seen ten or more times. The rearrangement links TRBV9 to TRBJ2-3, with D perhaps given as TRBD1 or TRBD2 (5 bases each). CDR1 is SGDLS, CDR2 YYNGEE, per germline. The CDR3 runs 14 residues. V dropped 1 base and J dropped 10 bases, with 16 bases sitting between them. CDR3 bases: TGTGCCAGCAGCGTATCGTGGGACCTCGAGGCGCAGTATTTT. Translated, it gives CASSVSWDLEAQYF.

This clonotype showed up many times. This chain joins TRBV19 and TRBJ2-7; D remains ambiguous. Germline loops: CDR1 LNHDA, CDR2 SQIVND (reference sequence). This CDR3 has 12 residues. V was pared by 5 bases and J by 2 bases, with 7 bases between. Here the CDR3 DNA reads TGTGCCAGTAGTGCAACAGCCTACGAGCAGTACTTC. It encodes CASSATAYEQYF.

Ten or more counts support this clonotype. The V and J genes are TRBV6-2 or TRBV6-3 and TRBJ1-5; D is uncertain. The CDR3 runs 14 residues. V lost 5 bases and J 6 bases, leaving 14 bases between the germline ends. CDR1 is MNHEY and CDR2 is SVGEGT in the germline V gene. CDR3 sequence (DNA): TGTGCCAGCAGTGAAGAAGATGGGGTTCAGCCCCAGCATTTT. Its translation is CASSEEDGVQPQHF.

Here the CDR3 reads CASSLAGAREQYF. The CDR3 DNA is TGTGCCAGCAGTTTAGCGGGAGCACGGGAGCAGTACTTC. The chain combines TRBV28 with TRBJ2-7; 7 bases agree with TRBD2. CDR3 size: 13 residues. With 2 bases clipped from V and 7 bases from J, the junction kept 5 bases outside the gene matches. From germline, CDR1 is MDHEN and CDR2 SYDVKM.

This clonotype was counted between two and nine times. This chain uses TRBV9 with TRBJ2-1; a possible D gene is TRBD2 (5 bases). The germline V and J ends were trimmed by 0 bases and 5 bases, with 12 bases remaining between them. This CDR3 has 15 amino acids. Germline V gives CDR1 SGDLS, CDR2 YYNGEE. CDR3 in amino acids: CASSVDPDLNNEQFF. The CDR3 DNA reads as TGTGCCAGCAGCGTAGATCCGGACTTGAACAATGAGCAGTTCTTC.

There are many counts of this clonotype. The CDR3 loop is CASRGDTIRGTQYF. For the CDR3, the DNA is TGTGCCAGCAGAGGGGACACAATCAGGGGGACCCAGTACTTC. The genes are TRBV6-1 and TRBJ2-5; D may be TRBD1 (6 bases). Germline values: CDR1 MNHNS, CDR2 SASEGT. V lost 6 bases and J 7 bases, leaving 18 bases between the germline ends. The CDR3 has 14 amino acids.

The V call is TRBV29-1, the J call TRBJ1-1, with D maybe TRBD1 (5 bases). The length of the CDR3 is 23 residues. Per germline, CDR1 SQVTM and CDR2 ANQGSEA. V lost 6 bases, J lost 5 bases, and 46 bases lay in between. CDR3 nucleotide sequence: TGCAGCGTGGCCAAATTTTCGGCCCCCCTAACACCAATGGTGGGGGTGCGGGGGACTGAAGCTTTCTTT. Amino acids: CSVAKFSAPLTPMVGVRGTEAFF.

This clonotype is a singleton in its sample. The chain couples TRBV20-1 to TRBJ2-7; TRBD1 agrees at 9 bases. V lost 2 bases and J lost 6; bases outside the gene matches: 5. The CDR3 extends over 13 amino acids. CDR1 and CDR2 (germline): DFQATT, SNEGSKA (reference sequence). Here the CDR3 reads CSARRDRGTEQYF. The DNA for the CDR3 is TGCAGTGCTAGACGAGACAGGGGGACCGAGCAGTACTTC.

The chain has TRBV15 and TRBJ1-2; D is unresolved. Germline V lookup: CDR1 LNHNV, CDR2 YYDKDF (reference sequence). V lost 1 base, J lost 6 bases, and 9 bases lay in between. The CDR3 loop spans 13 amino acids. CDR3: CATSRGPNHGYTF. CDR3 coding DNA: TGTGCCACCAGCAGAGGCCCCAATCATGGCTACACCTTC.

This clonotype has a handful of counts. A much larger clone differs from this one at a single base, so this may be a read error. This CDR3 is CASALASYSEQFF. The CDR3 bases are TGTGCCAGCGCCCTAGCGTCCTACAGTGAGCAGTTCTTC. The V and J genes are TRBV2 and TRBJ2-1; the D gene is possibly TRBD2 (6 bases). Germline lookup yields CDR1 SNHLY and CDR2 FYNNEI. The CDR3 runs 13 residues.

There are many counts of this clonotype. In DNA, the CDR3 is TGTGCCAGCAGCCCGGGTAGGGCTCTAACTGAAGCTTTCTTT. Residues: CASSPGRALTEAFF. The J gene is TRBJ1-1, the V gene TRBV12-3 or TRBV12-4, with D unresolved. Trimming left V 6 bases short and J 5 bases short, with 16 bases between. This CDR3 has 14 amino acids.

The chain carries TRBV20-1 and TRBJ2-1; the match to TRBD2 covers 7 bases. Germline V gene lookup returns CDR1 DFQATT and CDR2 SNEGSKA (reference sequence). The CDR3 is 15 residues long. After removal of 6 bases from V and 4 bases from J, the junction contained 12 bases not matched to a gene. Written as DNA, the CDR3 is TGCAGTGCGCGAGGAGGGAGGGCCGGGTACAATGAGCAGTTCTTC. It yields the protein CSARGGRAGYNEQFF.

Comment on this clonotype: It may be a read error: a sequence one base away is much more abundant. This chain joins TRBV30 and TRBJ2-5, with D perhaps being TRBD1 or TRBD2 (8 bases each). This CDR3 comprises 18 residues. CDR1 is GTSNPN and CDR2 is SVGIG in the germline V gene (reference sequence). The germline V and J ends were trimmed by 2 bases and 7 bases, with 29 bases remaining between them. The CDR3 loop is CAWSPYPDRGRGLGTQYF. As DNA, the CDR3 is TGTGCCTGGAGTCCGTATCCCGACAGGGGACGGGGACTAGGGACCCAGTACTTC. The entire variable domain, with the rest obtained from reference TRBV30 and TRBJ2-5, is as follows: SQTIHQWPATLVQPVGSPLSLECTVEGTSNPNLYWYRQAAGRGLQLLFYSVGIGQISSEVPQNLSASRPQDRQFILSSKKLLLSDSGFYLCAWSPYPDRGRGLGTQYFGPGTRLLVL.

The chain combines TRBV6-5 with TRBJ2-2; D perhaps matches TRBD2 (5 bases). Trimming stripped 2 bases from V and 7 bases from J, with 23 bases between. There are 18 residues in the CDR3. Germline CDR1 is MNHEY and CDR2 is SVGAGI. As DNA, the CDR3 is TGTGCCAGCAGTTACCCCTATGGGGAGTGGGATGTCGTCGGGGAGCTGTTTTTT. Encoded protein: CASSYPYGEWDVVGELFF.